The text below deals with one T cell receptor beta chain. This entry comes from a study of radiation and T cells in renal cell carcinoma. Study information: Nephrectomy followed 15 Gy stereotactic body radiation by 4 weeks.

The CDR3 is 13 residues long. The germline V gene encodes CDR1 SGHAT and CDR2 FQNNGV. Trimming took off 0 bases at V and 4 bases at J, with 6 bases between the two ends. As to time point: blood 2 weeks post-SBRT. Documented treatment: 15 Gy SBRT to primary tumor, nephrectomy 4 weeks later. Profiled with immunoSEQ multiplex PCR; TCRdb holds only in-frame clones, not every one. The sample holds 100,000 to 150,000 clones, approximately 90% seen once. The sequenced sample was blood, obtained from a patient whose treatment included radiotherapy and nephrectomy. This chain joins TRBV11-2 and TRBJ1-1; TRBD1 is a possible D gene (5 bases). The TCR was taken from a woman in her seventies with renal cell carcinoma. CDR3 loop: CASSLDRGTEAFF. The CDR3 region has the DNA TGTGCCAGCAGCTTAGATAGGGGCACTGAAGCTTTCTTT.